Described below is a single TCR beta chain sequence and its context. The sample belongs to a study of blood T cell repertoires in COVID-19. Measured with immunoSEQ multiplex PCR; TCRdb has only the in-frame clones, and not every one. Of roughly 100,000 clones detected, about 82% appear once; the ten largest clones hold 25%. Sample: peripheral blood. The receptor was isolated from a human donor in a cohort sampled during active COVID-19.

The CDR3 sequence is CASSLGGAINYGYTF. For the CDR3, the DNA is TGTGCCAGCTCCCTGGGGGGGGCAATTAACTATGGCTACACCTTC. This rearrangement joins TRBV11-2 to TRBJ1-2; a weak D match, TRBD1 (6 bases). Trimming cost V 8 bases and J 1 base, with 17 bases left between them. The length of the CDR3 is 15 residues. Germline V gives CDR1 SGHAT, CDR2 FQNNGV.